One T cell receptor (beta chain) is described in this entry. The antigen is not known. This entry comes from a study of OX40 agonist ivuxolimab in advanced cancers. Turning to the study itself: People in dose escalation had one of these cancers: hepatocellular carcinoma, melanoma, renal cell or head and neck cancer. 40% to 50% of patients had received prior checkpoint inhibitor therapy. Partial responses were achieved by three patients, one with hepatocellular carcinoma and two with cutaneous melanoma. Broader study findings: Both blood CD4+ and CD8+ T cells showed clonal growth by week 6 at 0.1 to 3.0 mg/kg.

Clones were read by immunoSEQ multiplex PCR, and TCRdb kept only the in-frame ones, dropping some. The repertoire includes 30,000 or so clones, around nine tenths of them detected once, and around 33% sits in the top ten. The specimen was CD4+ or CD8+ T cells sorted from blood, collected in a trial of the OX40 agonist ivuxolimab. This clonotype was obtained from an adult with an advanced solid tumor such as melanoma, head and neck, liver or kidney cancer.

The CDR3 nucleotides are TGCGCCAGCAGCCACCTGGAGGGGGCGGGTGGCTACACCTTC. Amino acids: CASSHLEGAGGYTF. The gene calls are TRBV4-1 and TRBJ1-2; 7 nucleotides align to TRBD1. V shed 3 bases and J 7 bases; nucleotides not matched to a gene: 8. Per germline, CDR1 MGHRA and CDR2 YSYEKL. This CDR3 comprises 14 residues.